The 17 T cell receptor delta chains listed next were all sequenced from one sample in a study of γδ T cells in repeated Plasmodium falciparum infection. TCRdb reprocessed the multiplex PCR reads using CATT. The table has 45,000 to 50,000 delta-chain clones, about 1.5% seen once; the top ten hold around 8.6%. Bulk repertoires came from Vgamma9/Vdelta2+ or Vdelta2-negative gammadelta T cells flow-sorted from PBMC. The sample was gamma-delta T cells from blood. Every receptor here comes from a pool of human donors (malaria-infected and uninfected, not separated).

The table lists this clone with a few counts. The translation of this DNA and the TCRdb protein of a much larger clone differ at residue 3, probably owing to a read error; the protein shown here is translated from the DNA. The chain uses TRDV1 and TRDJ1, with D maybe TRDD3 (5 bases). The CDR3 consists of 19 residues. The germline gives CDR1 TSWWSYY, CDR2 QGS. CDR3: CARGELQIPLTPSIDKLIF. In nucleotides, the CDR3 is TGTGCTCGTGGGGAACTACAGATCCCCCTGACCCCGAGCATCGATAAACTCATCTTT.

For this clone: For this DNA, TCRdb reports the protein of a much larger clone, which diverges at residue 13, most likely from a read error; the protein presented here is translated directly from the DNA. The chain uses TRDV2 and TRDJ1; 8 nucleotides agree with TRDD3. TCRdb is silent on the J gene; assignment here came from matching the DNA to germline. This CDR3 is 17 amino acids long. CDR1 and CDR2 (germline): GEAIGNYY, EKD. The DNA of the CDR3 is TGTGCCTGTGTAGGGATCGCTCTGGGGGACTACACCAATAAACTCATCTTT. This codes for CACVGIALGDYTNKLIF.

Details on this clone: This DNA translates differently at residue 5 from the TCRdb protein, which is that of a much larger clone; a read error is likely, and the protein shown is the DNA's own translation. The chain is built from TRDV2 and TRDJ1; TRDD3 aligns across 10 bases. The trim removed 3 bases at V and 0 bases at J, leaving 6 bases unmatched. Germline V gene sequence: CDR1 GEAIGNYY, CDR2 EKD. This CDR3 contains 16 residues. DNA for the CDR3: TGTGCCTGTGACGCCGGGGGGATACGACACACCGATAAACTCATCTTT. This encodes CACDAGGIRHTDKLIF.

Only a few counts were recorded for this clone. A far larger clone is only one base removed, so a read error is likely. The same CDR3 also results from other DNA sequences found in this sample. V gene TRDV1 combines with J gene TRDJ1, with D uncertain. This CDR3 is 15 amino acids long. Per the germline V gene, CDR1 is TSWWSYY and CDR2 is QGS. CDR3 DNA: TGTGCTCTTGGGGGGCCGATCCGGGTTACCGATAAGCTCATCTTT. Its protein is CALGGPIRVTDKLIF.

This clone has a count of ten or more. This sample includes further DNA sequences coding for the same CDR3. For the CDR3, the DNA is TGTGCTCTTGGGGCCTCCCGTGGCGGTACTGGGGGAGCCCTCACAGATAAACTCATCTTT. Amino acid sequence: CALGASRGGTGGALTDKLIF. The chain recombines TRDV1 with TRDJ1, with 9 bases fitting TRDD3. Germline CDR1 and CDR2: TSWWSYY and QGS. The V and J ends lost 4 bases and 5 bases, in that order; junction bases with no gene match: 23. CDR3 length: 20 residues.

To note about this clone: TCRdb lists the protein of a much larger clone for this DNA, which differs at residue 8, so this is likely a read error; the protein given here is translated from the DNA itself. The J gene is TRDJ1, the V gene TRDV1; TRDD3 is a possible D gene (6 bases). TCRdb carries no J gene annotation; the J gene was assigned here by matching the DNA with germline. The CDR3 has 18 residues. Trimming cost V 2 bases and J 2 bases, with 21 bases left between them. From germline, CDR1 is TSWWSYY and CDR2 QGS. CDR3 nucleotide sequence: TGTGCTCTTGGGGAATTCGCCTTGGGGATGAAGACGACCGATAAACTCATCTTT. Amino acids: CALGEFALGMKTTDKLIF.

By its share, this clone is medium-sized. Within the sample, other DNA sequences also encode this same CDR3. The chain carries TRDV1 and TRDJ1; 10 bases are a match to TRDD3. This CDR3 has 16 residues. Germline CDR1 is TSWWSYY and CDR2 is QGS. V gave up 8 bases and J gave up 5 bases; unmatched junction bases: 14. The CDR3: CALTFPYWGISDKLIF. The CDR3 DNA reads TGTGCTCTTACATTCCCGTACTGGGGGATCTCAGATAAACTCATCTTT.

Remarks on this clone: The TCRdb record carries a much larger clone's protein, which differs from this DNA's translation at residue 12; a read error is the likely cause, and the protein listed here is the DNA translation. This chain joins TRDV1 and TRDJ1, with 7 bases fitting TRDD2. CDR1 and CDR2 from the germline V gene are TSWWSYY and QGS. The CDR3 contains 15 residues. V dropped 4 bases and J dropped 9; count of bases not matched to a gene: 14. In nucleotides, the CDR3 is TGTGCTCTTGGGGCTGCCTTCCTGTTTCAGGGAGAACTCATCTTT. The encoded protein is CALGAAFLFQGELIF.

About this clone: TCRdb's listed protein matches a much larger clone and diverges from this DNA's translation at residue 11, likely through a read error; the protein shown comes from the DNA. The chain is built from TRDV1 and TRDJ1; 9 nucleotides match TRDD3. From germline, CDR1 is TSWWSYY and CDR2 QGS. CDR3 length equals 17 residues. V was pared by 4 bases and J by 2 bases, with 11 bases of the junction left unmatched. The CDR3 loop reads CALGVGAGGFFTDKLIF. The CDR3 bases are TGTGCTCTTGGGGTCGGGGCTGGGGGATTCTTTACCGATAAACTCATCTTT.

This clone showed up many times. A read error may explain this, as a much larger clone is one base away. The same CDR3 arises from other DNA sequences in this sample as well. The CDR3 sequence: CALGILSRTGGCDTDKLIF. In nucleotides, the CDR3 is TGTGCTCTTGGGATCCTCTCCCGTACTGGGGGATGCGACACCGATAAACTCATCTTT. This rearrangement joins TRDV1 to TRDJ1; TRDD3 aligns across 10 bases. No J gene is reported in TCRdb; it was inferred here by comparing the DNA with germline. The length of the CDR3 is 19 residues. The V gene end was trimmed by 5 bases and the J gene end by 0 bases; junction bases not matched to a gene: 15. Germline CDR1 is TSWWSYY and CDR2 is QGS.

This clone was counted many times. This may stem from a read error, because a much larger clone lies one nucleotide away. Additional DNA sequences in this sample encode the identical CDR3. The chain is built from TRDV1 and TRDJ1; 10 nucleotides agree with TRDD3. Germline V lookup: CDR1 TSWWSYY, CDR2 QGS. This CDR3 has 20 residues. J lost 0 bases, V lost 4 bases, and 17 bases had no gene match. The CDR3 sequence is CALGGRRFQRTGGYTDKLIF. The DNA for the CDR3 is TGTGCTCTTGGGGGAAGGAGATTCCAACGTACTGGGGGATACACCGATAAACTCATCTTT.

Concerning this clone: TCRdb has a much larger clone's protein, which differs at residue 11 from the translation of this DNA, likely because of a read error; what is shown is the protein translated from the DNA. The V call is TRDV2, the J call TRDJ1; possible D gene TRDD2, 6 bases. The J gene, left out of TCRdb, was set here by checking the DNA against germline. Deletions cut 7 bases from V and 0 bases from J, with 32 bases between. Looked up from germline, CDR1 is GEAIGNYY and CDR2 is EKD. The CDR3 has 20 amino acids. The CDR3 reads CACKLYTPSRRLIYTDKLIF. DNA of the CDR3: TGTGCCTGCAAGCTCTACACTCCTTCCCGGAGACTTATTTACACCGATAAACTCATCTTT.

To note about this clone: TCRdb's protein, taken from a much larger clone, differs from this DNA's translation at residue 4, likely owing to a read error; the protein displayed comes from the DNA. The V gene is TRDV1, the J gene TRDJ1, with a tentative D call TRDD3 (5 bases). No J gene was available from TCRdb, and it was assigned here by a germline match of the DNA. Germline V gives CDR1 TSWWSYY, CDR2 QGS. This CDR3 comprises 16 residues. The CDR3 DNA follows: TGTGCTCTTAGGGAACTCCCCGGGGGTTACACCGATAAACTCATCTTT. Its translation is CALRELPGGYTDKLIF.

This clone was counted many times. TCRdb's protein, taken from a much larger clone, differs from this DNA's translation at residue 18, likely owing to a read error; the protein displayed comes from the DNA. The genes are TRDV1 and TRDJ1, with 13 positions matching TRDD3. TCRdb supplies no J gene; here it was assigned by aligning the nucleotide sequence to germline. V gave up 5 bases and J gave up 6 bases; unmatched junction bases: 27. Germline V gene sequence: CDR1 TSWWSYY, CDR2 QGS. This CDR3 comprises 22 residues. This CDR3 is CALGLPLGRSTGGYGTTNKLIF. Here the CDR3 DNA reads TGTGCTCTTGGGCTCCCATTAGGCCGTAGTACTGGGGGATACGGTACTACCAATAAACTCATCTTT.

A note on this clone: TCRdb has a much larger clone's protein, which differs at residue 9 from the translation of this DNA, likely because of a read error; what is shown is the protein translated from the DNA. This chain uses TRDV1 with TRDJ3; 10 bases are shared with TRDD3. The J gene, absent from TCRdb, was called here by matching the DNA to germline. Per germline, CDR1 TSWWSYY and CDR2 QGS. Unmatched junction bases numbered 15, after V lost 1 base and J lost 0 bases. The CDR3 runs to 23 residues. The CDR3 nucleotides read TGTGCTCTTGGGGAACGGGACTCCCTCCCAGGGGGATACGACTCCTGGGACACCCGACAGATGTTTTTC. Protein: CALGERDSLPGGYDSWDTRQMFF.

This clone was counted a few times. TCRdb pairs this DNA with a much larger clone's protein that differs at residue 11, likely a read error; the protein shown was translated from the DNA. This chain joins TRDV1 and TRDJ2, with D unclear. Here the J gene came from matching the DNA to germline, since TCRdb omits it. Looked up from germline, CDR1 is TSWWSYY and CDR2 is QGS. The CDR3 has 16 amino acids. The CDR3: CALGGPFWALSAQLFF. CDR3 sequence (DNA): TGTGCTCTTGGGGGCCCTTTTTGGGCTTTGTCAGCACAACTCTTCTTT.

Note on this clone: TCRdb has a much larger clone's protein, which differs at residue 8 from the translation of this DNA, likely because of a read error; what is shown is the protein translated from the DNA. CDR3 nucleotides: TGTGCTCTTGGGGAATTGCGGGATAAACTCATCTTT. Its protein product is CALGELRDKLIF. This chain joins TRDV1 and TRDJ1; D is unclear. TCRdb offers no J gene call, so here the DNA was matched to germline to obtain one. In germline, CDR1 is TSWWSYY, CDR2 QGS. The CDR3 spans 12 residues. V lost 2 bases to trimming and J lost 5 bases, with 6 bases between them.